Following are 5 T cell receptor beta chains from one sample sequenced in a study of CD8 T cells in ankylosing spondylitis. TCRdb called the 5' RACE reads again in MiXCR, with one record for every CDR3 protein. The table records about 150,000 distinct CDR3 sequences, around a third of them present only once. The material sequenced was synovial fluid, either unsorted or a sorted T cell fraction (not recorded which). Receptors were obtained from a male donor with ankylosing spondylitis.

This clonotype was counted between two and nine times. This chain links TRBV7-9 with TRBJ1-1; D possibly corresponds to TRBD1 (6 bases). V lost 5 bases, J lost 4 bases, and 14 bases lay in between. The CDR3 extends over 14 amino acids. From germline, CDR1 is SEHNR and CDR2 FQNEAQ (reference sequence). The CDR3 region has the DNA TGTGCCAGCAGCCTCGGGGGGGCTAGCACTGAAGCTTTCTTT. This gives the protein CASSLGGASTEAFF.

The rearrangement joins TRBV29-1 to TRBJ1-2; D might be TRBD1 (6 bases). The germline V and J ends were trimmed by 4 bases and 2 bases, with 14 bases remaining between them. The CDR3 runs 14 residues. Germline V lookup: CDR1 SQVTM, CDR2 ANQGSEA. CDR3 bases: TGCAGCGTTGCCGGGGGGGGCGGGAACTATGGCTACACCTTC. Translated, it gives CSVAGGGGNYGYTF.

This clonotype has just a few counts. The V and J genes are TRBV11-3 and TRBJ1-5; D gene uncertain. Looked up from germline, CDR1 is SGHNT and CDR2 is YENEEA. The CDR3 is 16 amino acids. V was cut by 3 bases and J by 2 bases, with 14 bases left in between. The CDR3 spells CASSLGLGIGNQPQHF. CDR3 coding DNA: TGTGCCAGCAGCTTGGGGTTGGGTATAGGCAATCAGCCCCAGCATTTT.

This clonotype was found a few times. The rearrangement links TRBV12-3 or TRBV12-4 to TRBJ2-5, with a possible D match to TRBD2 (6 bases). Trimming took off 6 bases at V and 4 bases at J, with 6 bases between the two ends. The CDR3 spans 11 residues. The CDR3 region has the DNA TGTGCCAGCAGGGGAGGAGAGACCCAGTACTTC. Translated, it gives CASRGGETQYF.

The V and J genes are TRBV9 and TRBJ1-6; D might be TRBD1 (6 bases). V was pared by 5 bases and J by 8 bases, with 8 bases between. Looked up from germline, CDR1 is SGDLS and CDR2 is YYNGEE. This CDR3 comprises 12 residues. This chain's CDR3 is CASRSGDSPLHF. The CDR3 DNA sequence: TGTGCCAGCAGGTCAGGGGATTCACCCCTCCACTTT.